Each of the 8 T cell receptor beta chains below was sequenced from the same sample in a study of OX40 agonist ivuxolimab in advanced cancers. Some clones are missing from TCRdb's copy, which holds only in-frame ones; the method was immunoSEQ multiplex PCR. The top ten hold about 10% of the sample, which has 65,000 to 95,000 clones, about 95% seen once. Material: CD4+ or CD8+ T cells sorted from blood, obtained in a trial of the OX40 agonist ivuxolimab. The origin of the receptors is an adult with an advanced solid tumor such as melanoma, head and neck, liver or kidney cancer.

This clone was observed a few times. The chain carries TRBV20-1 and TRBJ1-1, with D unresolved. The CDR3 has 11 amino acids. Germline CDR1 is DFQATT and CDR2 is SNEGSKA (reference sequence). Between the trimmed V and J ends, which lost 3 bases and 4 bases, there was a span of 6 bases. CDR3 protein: CSARESTEAFF. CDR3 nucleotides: TGCAGTGCTAGGGAAAGCACTGAAGCTTTCTTT.

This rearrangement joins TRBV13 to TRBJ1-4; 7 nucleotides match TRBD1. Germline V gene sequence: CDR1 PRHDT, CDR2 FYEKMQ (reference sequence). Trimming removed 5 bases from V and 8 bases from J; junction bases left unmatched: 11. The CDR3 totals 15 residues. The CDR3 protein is CASSVWDSLGEKLFF. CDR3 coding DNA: TGTGCCAGCAGCGTTTGGGACAGCTTAGGGGAAAAACTGTTTTTT. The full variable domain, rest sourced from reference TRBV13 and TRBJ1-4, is AAGVIQSPRHLIKEKRETATLKCYPIPRHDTVYWYQQGPGQDPQFLISFYEKMQSDKGSIPDRFSAQQFSDYHSELNMSSLELGDSALYFCASSVWDSLGEKLFFGSGTQLSVL.

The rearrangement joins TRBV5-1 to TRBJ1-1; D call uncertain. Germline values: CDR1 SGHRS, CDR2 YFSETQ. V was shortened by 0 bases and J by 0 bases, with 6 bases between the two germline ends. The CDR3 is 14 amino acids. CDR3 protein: CASSLERVNTEAFF. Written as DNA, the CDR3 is TGCGCCAGCAGCTTGGAGCGGGTGAACACTGAAGCTTTCTTT.

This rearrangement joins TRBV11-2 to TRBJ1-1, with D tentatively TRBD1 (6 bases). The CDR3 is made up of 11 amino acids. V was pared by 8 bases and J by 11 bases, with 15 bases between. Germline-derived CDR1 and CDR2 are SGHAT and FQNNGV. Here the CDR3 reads CASLGGPGAFF. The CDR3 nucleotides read TGTGCCAGCCTCGGGGGCCCGGGGGCTTTCTTT.

CDR3 loop: CASAMGDGQADTQYF. In DNA, the CDR3 is TGTGCCAGCGCCATGGGGGACGGTCAGGCAGATACGCAGTATTTT. V gene TRBV28 combines with J gene TRBJ2-3, with D perhaps assigned TRBD1 or TRBD2 (5 bases each). The germline V gene has CDR1 MDHEN and CDR2 SYDVKM. The germline V and J ends were trimmed by 8 bases and 4 bases, with 19 bases remaining between them. The CDR3 has 15 residues.

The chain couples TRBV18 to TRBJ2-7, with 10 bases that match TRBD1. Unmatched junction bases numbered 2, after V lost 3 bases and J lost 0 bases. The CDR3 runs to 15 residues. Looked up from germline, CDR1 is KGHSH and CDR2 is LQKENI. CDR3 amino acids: CASSPGQGSSYEQYF. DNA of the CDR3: TGTGCCAGCTCACCGGGACAGGGGAGCTCCTACGAGCAGTACTTC.

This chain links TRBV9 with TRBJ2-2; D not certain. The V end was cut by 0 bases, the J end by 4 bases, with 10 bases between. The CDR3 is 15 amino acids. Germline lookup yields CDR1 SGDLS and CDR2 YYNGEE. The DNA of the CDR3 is TGTGCCAGCAGCGTAGGCCGGCGCAGCACCGGGGAGCTGTTTTTT. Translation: CASSVGRRSTGELFF.

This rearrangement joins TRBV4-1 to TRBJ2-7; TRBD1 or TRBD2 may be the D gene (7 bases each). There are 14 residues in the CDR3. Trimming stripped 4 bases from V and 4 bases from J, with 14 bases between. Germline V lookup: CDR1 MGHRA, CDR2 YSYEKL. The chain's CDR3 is CASSPTRGGYEQYF. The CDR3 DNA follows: TGCGCCAGCAGCCCTACCAGGGGGGGGTACGAGCAGTACTTC.